This paragraph reports one T cell receptor beta chain. Its antigen is not yet known. Within one base of it there is no much larger clone, and no base qualities were kept. The receptor library was made with 5' RACE. These reads were obtained on an Illumina HiSeq 2500. A second PCR of roughly 7 to 12 cycles was run with a J-beta primer mix and a sample-barcoded 5' primer. A template-switch 5' adaptor carrying 12 random nucleotides introduced a unique molecular identifier onto each TCR beta cDNA molecule. Each sample yielded at least 3 million CDR3-containing paired-end reads. First-strand cDNA was synthesized from all RNA with the Mint cDNA synthesis kit, primed by a TRBC-specific oligonucleotide. Following uracil-DNA glycosylase treatment, all cDNA underwent a first 18-cycle PCR with the universal primers M1SS and BC2_uni_R. The original pipeline was this. For normalization, 1 million high-quality reads, each with a distinct molecular identifier, were randomly selected from each sample. Reads sharing molecular identifiers were discarded rather than binned into consensus sequences. MiTCR, run with a Q25 quality threshold and the strictest error-elimination algorithm, handled CDR3 identification, clonotype clustering and error correction. Lower-bound total TCR beta diversity was estimated with a nonparametric unseen species model using Euler transformation. TCRdb applied fastp at Q25 and MiXCR to the public reads, then kept only in-frame beta chains. Rows with a matching CDR3 protein are joined into one entry that keeps the most common DNA and genes. TCRdb's processing, not the study's, gives the V and J calls here. The sample yields some 1.1 million distinct CDR3 sequences; 30% to 40% were counted once. Roughly 13% of the sample belongs to the ten largest clones.

The CDR3 runs 17 amino acids, cysteine and phenylalanine included. This entry keeps only the CDR3 DNA: 51 bases, framed from base 1. V and J are truncated by 2 bases and 0 bases respectively, leaving an intervening sequence of 14 bases. The germline V gene yields MDHEN for CDR1 and SYDVKM for CDR2. The data originate from a study of blood T cells in healthy people across ages (dated by TCRdb to the mid-2010s). Study-level background: In model experiments, roughly one uniquely barcoded TCR beta cDNA molecule per two T cells was captured by template switching. Age-related changes in TCR beta repertoire diversity were measured in the study by deep sequencing normalized with unique cDNA molecular identifiers. Donors were grouped into four age groups: young (average 16 years), middle-aged (roughly 40), aged (around 56) and long-lived (approximately 82). To avoid experimental bias, donors of different ages were spread randomly across the sequencing lanes. The study analyzed two additional independent replicas of 1 million unique cDNA reads from the same blood draw for two donors, one aged 18 to 29 and one aged 80 or older.

The investigation overall reported the following: Estimates of total diversity from one million sequenced T cells were regarded as lower bounds and underestimates. There was a strong correlation between observed TCR beta diversity and the percentage of naive T cells measured by flow cytometry. Because donor CMV infection status was unknown, age-related changes in expanded clonotypes were potentially confounded. As age increased, observed TCR beta diversity per million T cells dropped in a roughly linear way, and a significant reduction was already evident by age roughly 40. Compared with the aged group, more naive CD4+ T cells, fewer expanded clones and increased TCR diversity were shown by the long-lived group, suggesting age selection. Conclusive comparison of naive and antigen-experienced compartments was prevented by the profiling of bulk unsorted PBMCs.

Systemically healthy Caucasian individuals from Russia, some 40 in total and aged about 6 to 95 years, were included as donors. Roughly 11 milliliters of peripheral blood were drawn from each donor into EDTA-treated Vacutainer tubes. PBMCs were isolated by Ficoll-Paque density-gradient centrifugation, with at least 6 million obtained per sample. Total RNA was extracted from PBMCs with Trizol reagent, with at least 5.5 micrograms obtained per sample. For every donor, flow cytometry on a PBMC aliquot measured the percentage of naive CD45RAhigh/CD27high T cells. Sequenced input: blood. The clonotype comes from a man aged 18-30 years in good health. This sequence uses TRBV28 and TRBJ2-1, and the D gene may be TRBD1, 5 bases matching. The CDR3 corresponds to CASSLRTWGPSYNEQFF. The nucleotide sequence reads as follows: TGTGCCAGCAGTTTACGTACTTGGGGCCCCTCCTACAATGAGCAGTTCTTC. With the rest looked up from the reference TRBV28 and TRBJ2-1 genes rather than sequenced, the full variable domain is DVKVTQSSRYLVKRTGEKVFLECVQDMDHENMFWYRQDPGLGLRLIYFSYDVKMKEKGDIPEGYSVSREKKERFSLILESASTNQTSMYLCASSLRTWGPSYNEQFFGPGTRLTVL.